These 22 T cell receptor beta chains originate from one sample sequenced in a study of blood T cells in healthy people across ages. Alongside a J-beta primer mix, a sample-barcoded 5' primer served in a second PCR lasting roughly 6 to 11 cycles. TCRdb recomputed calls from the 5' RACE reads with MiXCR, one row per CDR3 protein. The table includes roughly 900,000 distinct CDR3 sequences, about 44% detected once. The sample consisted of blood. These TCRs come from a man aged 30-40 years in good health.

CDR3 bases: TGTGCCAGCGGTTCGGGACTAGTACCCTACAATGAGCAGTTCTTC. Residues: CASGSGLVPYNEQFF. The chain is built from TRBV27 and TRBJ2-1; 8 positions match TRBD2. Germline trimming cut 8 bases from V and 2 bases from J; bases unmatched to any gene: 8. The germline V gene encodes CDR1 MNHEY and CDR2 SMNVEV (reference sequence). There are 15 residues in the CDR3.

The chain has TRBV2 and TRBJ2-3, with 9 bases identical to TRBD2. V shed 3 bases, J shed 6 bases, and the junction held 7 bases outside the gene matches. The germline V gene encodes CDR1 SNHLY and CDR2 FYNNEI. CDR3 size: 15 residues. CDR3 protein: CASSEKGGGADTQYF. The CDR3 coding sequence is TGTGCCAGCAGTGAGAAGGGCGGGGGGGCTGATACGCAGTATTTT.

This clonotype has only a few counts. The J gene is TRBJ1-1, the V gene TRBV3-1, with 7 bases that match TRBD1. Germline CDR1 reads LGHDT; CDR2 reads YNNKEL (reference sequence). This CDR3 contains 15 residues. The V gene end was trimmed by 6 bases and the J gene end by 4 bases; junction bases not matched to a gene: 11. Here the CDR3 reads CASRPRQGLGTEAFF. The CDR3, as DNA: TGTGCCAGCAGACCCCGACAGGGTCTAGGCACTGAAGCTTTCTTT.

About this clonotype itself: Compared with germline, one end of the junction differs, possibly owing to a read error. The chain joins TRBV27 to TRBJ1-2, with D perhaps TRBD1 (6 bases). The length of the CDR3 is 16 residues. The germline gives CDR1 MNHEY, CDR2 SMNVEV (reference sequence). The CDR3 bases are TGTGCCAGCAGTTCGGGAAGACAGGCGGCTAACTGTGGCTACACCTTC. Its protein product is CASSSGRQAANCGYTF.

This sequence joins TRBV6-5 and TRBJ2-7; D may be TRBD1 (5 bases). From germline, CDR1 is MNHEY and CDR2 SVGAGI. The CDR3 extends over 13 amino acids. Trimming removed 2 bases at V and 7 bases at J, with 12 bases between. The DNA of the CDR3 is TGTGCCAGCAGTTACGACAGCCTCGGGGAGCAGTACTTC. It codes for CASSYDSLGEQYF.

The CDR3 region is CASSLRGRRWGNQPQHF. The CDR3 bases are TGTGCCAGCAGTTTAAGAGGCAGACGATGGGGAAATCAGCCCCAGCATTTT. J is TRBJ1-5 and V is TRBV28; D is unresolved. V lost 2 bases and J 4 bases, leaving 18 bases between the germline ends. CDR1 is MDHEN, CDR2 SYDVKM, per germline. This CDR3 is 17 amino acids long. Complete variable domain (other parts from reference TRBV28 and TRBJ1-5): DVKVTQSSRYLVKRTGEKVFLECVQDMDHENMFWYRQDPGLGLRLIYFSYDVKMKEKGDIPEGYSVSREKKERFSLILESASTNQTSMYLCASSLRGRRWGNQPQHFGDGTRLSIL.

This CDR3 reads CASGPSAGLSTDTQYF. The CDR3 DNA follows: TGTGCCAGCGGGCCCTCCGCCGGGCTAAGCACAGATACGCAGTATTTT. V is TRBV21-1 and J is TRBJ2-3; TRBD2 is taken as the D call from the table, unchecked against the DNA. TRBV21-1 is a listed pseudogene. The CDR3 spans 16 residues.

The chain recombines TRBV5-4 with TRBJ2-1; 10 bases align to TRBD2. Per the germline V gene, CDR1 is SGHNT and CDR2 is YYREEE (reference sequence). This CDR3 comprises 14 residues. V lost 5 bases and J lost 10; bases outside the gene matches: 9. CDR3 region: CASSLVAGGREQFF. CDR3 DNA: TGTGCCAGCAGTTTAGTAGCGGGGGGTCGCGAGCAGTTCTTC.

The chain carries TRBV10-1 and TRBJ2-3, with D maybe TRBD1 (6 bases). The CDR3 is 14 amino acids. Per germline, CDR1 WNHNN and CDR2 SYGVQD (reference sequence). V was shortened by 2 bases and J by 3 bases, with 9 bases between the two germline ends. The CDR3 protein is CASSEGQQTDTQYF. DNA for the CDR3: TGCGCCAGCAGTGAGGGACAGCAAACAGATACGCAGTATTTT.

This chain uses TRBV5-1 with TRBJ2-5; D is possibly TRBD1 (5 bases). The end of the DNA fits TRBJ2-7 better, so the J call may be wrong. Germline assignment: CDR1 SGHRS and CDR2 YFSETQ. The CDR3 runs 15 residues. This CDR3 is CASSLEGAGNREQYF. The CDR3, as DNA: TGCGCCAGCAGCTTGGAAGGGGCAGGGAATCGCGAGCAGTACTTC.

This clonotype was seen only a few times. The CDR3: CASSYAGGVPSSYNEQFF. The CDR3 DNA reads TGTGCCAGCAGTTACGCCGGAGGTGTCCCTAGCTCCTACAATGAGCAGTTCTTC. The rearrangement links TRBV6-5 to TRBJ2-1; the D gene is possibly TRBD2 (5 bases). The CDR3 runs 18 residues. Per germline, CDR1 MNHEY and CDR2 SVGAGI. V shed 2 bases and J shed 0 bases, with 17 bases lying between them.

This clonotype occurred many times. The chain couples TRBV30 to TRBJ2-7; D is undetermined. Germline V gene data show CDR1 as GTSNPN and CDR2 as SVGIG (reference sequence). The CDR3 is made up of 14 amino acids. The ends were cut back, 4 bases at V and 0 bases at J, with 13 bases in the middle. The CDR3 here is CAWTPLGSSYEQYF. The CDR3 DNA follows: TGTGCCTGGACCCCCCTTGGCAGCTCCTACGAGCAGTACTTC.

This clonotype was seen a handful of times. V is TRBV5-1 and J is TRBJ2-3; TRBD2 matches 8 bases. Trimming took 7 bases from V and 6 from J; bases not matched to a gene: 10. The CDR3 is 14 amino acids. The germline gives CDR1 SGHRS, CDR2 YFSETQ. The DNA of the CDR3 is TGCGCCAGCTGCCCGGCGGGGGGAGCGGATACGCAGTATTTT. This gives the protein CASCPAGGADTQYF.

The CDR3 nucleotides read TGTGCCAGCAGCTCCGGGTGGGGGGCAACGGAAGCTTTCTTT. It codes for CASSSGWGATEAFF. V usage is TRBV7-3 and J usage is TRBJ1-1, with D possibly being TRBD1 (6 bases). This CDR3 is built from 14 residues. V dropped 4 bases and J dropped 8 bases, with 17 bases sitting between them. The germline CDR1 and CDR2 sequences are SGHTA and FQGTGA.

The V gene is TRBV14, the J gene TRBJ2-5; D call uncertain. The CDR3 is 14 amino acids. From germline, CDR1 is SGHDN and CDR2 FVKESK. Trimming cost V 0 bases and J 11 bases, with 16 bases left between them. This chain's CDR3 is CASSQETRRNEQYF. CDR3 nucleotides: TGTGCCAGCAGCCAAGAGACTCGTCGCAATGAGCAGTACTTC.

The rearrangement joins TRBV27 to TRBJ1-5, with 7 bases identical to TRBD1. Germline V lookup: CDR1 MNHEY, CDR2 SMNVEV (reference sequence). The J segment lost 5 bases and the V segment lost 5 bases, leaving 12 bases of the junction unmatched. The CDR3 runs to 16 residues. CDR3 sequence reads: CASSLKGTGVDQPQHF. CDR3 bases: TGTGCCAGCAGTCTAAAGGGCACAGGGGTCGATCAGCCCCAGCATTTT.

The rearrangement joins TRBV20-1 to TRBJ2-5, with 11 nucleotides matching TRBD2. The J call may be wrong; the DNA end is better matched by TRBJ2-7. The CDR3 contains 13 residues. Germline CDR1 reads DFQATT; CDR2 reads SNEGSKA (reference sequence). CDR3 in amino acids: CSARTSGDYEQYF. CDR3 nucleotides: TGCAGTGCTAGGACTAGCGGGGATTACGAGCAGTACTTC.

V gene TRBV4-3 combines with J gene TRBJ2-1; D call uncertain. V was trimmed by 0 bases and J by 6 bases, leaving 6 bases between them. The CDR3 has 13 amino acids. CDR1 is LGHNA and CDR2 is YSLEER in the germline V gene. Here the CDR3 DNA reads TGCGCCAGCAGCCAAGAAACCCGCAATGAGCAGTTCTTC. Its protein product is CASSQETRNEQFF.

The V gene is TRBV4-3, the J gene TRBJ2-2; no definite D call. Germline CDR1 and CDR2: LGHNA and YSLEER. V shed 3 bases and J shed 0 bases, with 11 bases lying between them. CDR3 length equals 16 residues. In nucleotides, the CDR3 is TGCGCCAGCAGCCAGGGCCCAGTTACGAACACCGGGGAGCTGTTTTTT. Translated: CASSQGPVTNTGELFF.

Notes on this clonotype: Because it lacks the conserved phenylalanine or tryptophan at the end, this CDR3 is likely a read error. The limits of the CDR3 on the DNA are not certain, so only TCRdb's listed CDR3 is given. J is TRBJ1-2 and V is TRBV29-1. The CDR3 length is 13 residues, termini included. Germline-derived CDR1 and CDR2 are SQVTM and ANQGSEA. This chain's CDR3 is CSVLKFGDYGHTV.

This clonotype was counted only a few times. CDR3 protein: CSARERGTTETQYF. CDR3 sequence (DNA): TGCAGTGCTAGAGAGCGGGGGACCACGGAGACCCAGTACTTC. V gene TRBV20-1 combines with J gene TRBJ2-5, with 7 bases fitting TRBD2. With 0 bases clipped from V and 5 bases from J, the junction kept 6 bases outside the gene matches. The CDR3 loop spans 14 amino acids. Germline V gene lookup returns CDR1 DFQATT and CDR2 SNEGSKA (reference sequence).

The chain joins TRBV7-9 to TRBJ1-2; D gene uncertain. V was clipped by 2 bases and J by 5 bases, with 15 bases between them. The CDR3 has 15 amino acids. Germline lookup yields CDR1 SEHNR and CDR2 FQNEAQ (reference sequence). CDR3 sequence reads: CASSLIGHEGYGYTF. CDR3 coding DNA: TGTGCCAGCAGCTTAATTGGGCATGAGGGTTATGGCTACACCTTC.